This TCR beta chain is drawn from a study of T cell responses to AZD1222 COVID-19 vaccine. Germline V gives CDR1 KGHDR, CDR2 SFDVKD. Trimming shortened V by 4 bases and J by 4 bases, and 18 bases separated the two germline ends. The CDR3 extends over 16 amino acids. Whole-study results and caveats: Spike-spanning, vaccine-associated CD4 TCRs were dominant at 160-218 and 743-854. The number of AZD1222 recipients seropositive at baseline was only five or six. Increased Spike-specific TCR breadth and depth were observed after two AZD1222 doses.

The assay was immunoSEQ multiplex PCR, and TCRdb's table has in-frame clones only and misses some. The sample lists 96,000 or so clones, roughly 87% occurring once. As for this clone: The antigen remains unidentified.

This chain uses TRBV24-1 with TRBJ1-2; TRBD1 might be the D (6 bases). The sequences come from peripheral blood, collected on day 0 of AZD1222 vaccination. The clonotype originates from an adult in good health. CDR3 DNA: TGTGCCACCAGTGACCATTCCCAGGGGCAGGTCTATGGCTACACCTTC. The encoded protein is CATSDHSQGQVYGYTF.